Below are 16 T cell receptor beta chains sequenced from a single sample in a study of vaccination and CD4 T cells after COVID-19. The antigens these receptors bind are not known. Described treatment: roughly ten-day PBMC culture with coronavirus spike peptide pools or control peptides (ViraFEST assay). An Oncomine TCR Beta short-read assay was used to sequence the DNA from cultured CD4+ T cells. TCRdb used MiXCR to reprocess the PCR reads, holding one entry per CDR3 protein. The sample yields about 7,600 distinct CDR3 sequences, more than 50% seen once. The specimen comprised cultured CD4+ T cells from blood, sampled after SARS-CoV-2 vaccination. The receptors derive from a human donor with COVID-19.

This chain uses TRBV4-3 with TRBJ2-5; 7 positions agree with TRBD2. V lost 0 bases to trimming and J lost 5 bases; unmatched junction nucleotides: 3. CDR3 length equals 14 residues. In germline, CDR1 is LGHNA, CDR2 YSLEER. CDR3 in amino acids: CASSQDLAVETQYF. The CDR3 coding sequence is TGCGCCAGCAGCCAAGATCTAGCGGTGGAGACCCAGTACTTC.

By frequency in the sample, this clonotype is large. The rearrangement links TRBV6-1 to TRBJ1-3; D is uncertain. The V and J ends lost 7 bases and 0 bases respectively, with 13 bases between them. CDR3 length: 15 amino acids. Germline V CDR1 and CDR2: MNHNS, SASEGT. CDR3 protein: CASKQSYSSGNTIYF. The DNA of the CDR3 is TGTGCCAGCAAGCAGTCTTATAGCTCTGGAAACACCATATATTTT.

The genes are TRBV7-2 and TRBJ1-6, with unresolved D. In germline, CDR1 is SGHTA, CDR2 FQGNSA. The ends were cut back, 5 bases at V and 7 bases at J, with 18 bases in the middle. The CDR3 runs 16 residues. CDR3 nucleotides: TGTGCCAGCAGCCGGAGTCGGGGAACCCCCAATTCACCCCTCCACTTT. Its translation is CASSRSRGTPNSPLHF.

The CDR3 DNA is TGTGCCAGCAGTTACTCCATAGGTAGCTTGGAGACCCAGTACTTC. It encodes CASSYSIGSLETQYF. The chain joins TRBV6-2 or TRBV6-3 to TRBJ2-5; D not certain. The CDR3 totals 15 residues. In germline, CDR1 is MNHEY, CDR2 SVGEGT. V dropped 0 bases and J dropped 5 bases, with 13 bases sitting between them.

This clonotype has only a few counts. The chain links TRBV6-1 to TRBJ1-2; D ambiguous. The CDR3 has 19 residues. CDR1 and CDR2 (germline): MNHNS, SASEGT. The V and J ends lost 5 bases and 0 bases respectively, with 25 bases between them. The CDR3 spells CASSRTGSQLSSTNYGYTF. The CDR3 bases are TGTGCCAGCAGTAGAACCGGGAGCCAGCTCTCCTCGACTAACTATGGCTACACCTTC.

This clonotype appeared a single time. In DNA form, the CDR3 reads TGTGCCACCAGTGATTTGGGCTTGGACAGGCCTACGAATAACACTGAAGCTTTCTTT. It is translated as CATSDLGLDRPTNNTEAFF. The chain uses TRBV24-1 and TRBJ1-1, with 7 bases that match TRBD1. CDR1 KGHDR and CDR2 SFDVKD come from the germline V gene. Losses at the gene ends were 0 bases for V and 2 bases for J; bases not matched to a gene: 14. The CDR3 has 19 amino acids.

The chain is built from TRBV15 and TRBJ2-7; D may match TRBD1 or TRBD2 (5 bases each). The CDR3 has 16 residues. CDR1 is LNHNV, CDR2 YYDKDF, per germline (reference sequence). V shed 5 bases and J shed 1 base, with 18 bases lying between them. CDR3 residues: CATSPERGLLSYEQYF. The CDR3 nucleotides are TGTGCCACCAGCCCCGAGAGGGGCTTATTATCCTACGAGCAGTACTTC.

This clonotype was detected only once. The chain is built from TRBV28 and TRBJ1-5; D call uncertain. CDR1 is MDHEN, CDR2 SYDVKM, per germline. V was pared by 3 bases and J by 6 bases, with 12 bases between. The CDR3 length is 14 residues. CDR3 sequence reads: CASSFSGLFQPQHF. The DNA of the CDR3 is TGTGCCAGCAGTTTTTCAGGATTGTTTCAGCCCCAGCATTTT.

Here the CDR3 reads CSAPHAGQSTDTQYF. The DNA of the CDR3 is TGCAGTGCCCCGCATGCGGGACAAAGCACAGATACGCAGTATTTT. The chain couples TRBV20-1 to TRBJ2-3; perhaps D is TRBD1 or TRBD2 (6 bases each). V was clipped by 6 bases and J by 0 bases, with 16 bases between them. CDR3 size: 15 residues. Germline loops: CDR1 DFQATT, CDR2 SNEGSKA (reference sequence).

V usage is TRBV7-8 and J usage is TRBJ1-1; D remains unclear. Trimming stripped 1 base from V and 0 bases from J, with 9 bases between. Germline CDR1 is SGHVS and CDR2 is FQNEAQ. The CDR3 consists of 15 residues. The chain's CDR3 is CASSLEVGLNTEAFF. CDR3 nucleotides: TGTGCCAGCAGCTTAGAAGTGGGTCTGAACACTGAAGCTTTCTTT.

This clonotype appeared a single time. The V call is TRBV7-8, the J call TRBJ1-1; D is unclear. Trimming stripped 1 base from V and 1 base from J, with 4 bases between. The CDR3 has 13 amino acids. Looked up from germline, CDR1 is SGHVS and CDR2 is FQNEAQ. The CDR3, as DNA: TGTGCCAGCAGCTTAGATCGGAACACTGAAGCTTTCTTT. It codes for CASSLDRNTEAFF.

The chain recombines TRBV7-8 with TRBJ2-3; D ambiguous. The CDR3 spans 14 residues. CDR1 SGHVS and CDR2 FQNEAQ come from the germline V gene. V was shortened by 4 bases and J by 2 bases, with 10 bases between the two germline ends. CDR3 DNA: TGTGCCAGCAGCTGGACCTCTACCACAGATACGCAGTATTTT. This translates into CASSWTSTTDTQYF.

This clonotype showed up just a few times. This chain links TRBV10-1 with TRBJ2-1, with 12 bases lining up with TRBD2. Germline values: CDR1 WNHNN, CDR2 SYGVQD (reference sequence). This CDR3 region has 15 residues. The J segment lost 4 bases and the V segment lost 4 bases, leaving 2 bases of the junction unmatched. CDR3 DNA sequence: TGCGCCAGCAGTGGCGGGACTAGCGGGTACAATGAGCAGTTCTTC. Its translation: CASSGGTSGYNEQFF.

By sample fraction, this clonotype is medium-sized (0.01 to 0.1%). The V and J genes are TRBV27 and TRBJ2-2; D may be TRBD2 (5 bases). V dropped 5 bases and J dropped 1 base, with 14 bases sitting between them. Germline V gene sequence: CDR1 MNHEY, CDR2 SMNVEV (reference sequence). The CDR3 loop spans 16 amino acids. CDR3 DNA sequence: TGTGCCAGCAGTCCAGCACGCCGGGGGAACACCGGGGAGCTGTTTTTT. It is translated as CASSPARRGNTGELFF.

The DNA for the CDR3 is TGCGCCAGCAGCCAAGGAGCTAGACCGTTCCAAGAGACCCAGTACTTC. This translates into CASSQGARPFQETQYF. This chain links TRBV4-3 with TRBJ2-5, with D unclear. Deletions cut 1 base from V and 1 base from J, with 13 bases between. Germline V gene data show CDR1 as LGHNA and CDR2 as YSLEER. This CDR3 is 16 amino acids long.

V is TRBV7-9 and J is TRBJ2-3; 7 nucleotides line up with TRBD2. The V and J ends lost 5 bases and 3 bases, in that order; junction bases with no gene match: 5. There are 14 residues in the CDR3. Germline assignment: CDR1 SEHNR and CDR2 FQNEAQ (reference sequence). The CDR3 loop is CASSPVGGTDTQYF. In DNA form, the CDR3 reads TGTGCCAGCAGCCCCGTGGGGGGGACAGATACGCAGTATTTT.